A selection of T cell receptor beta chains follows, all from one sample in a study of type 1 and type 2 diabetes patients. TCRdb reprocessed the multiplex PCR reads with MiXCR, giving one entry per CDR3 protein. The sample consists of a few hundred thousand distinct CDR3 sequences, roughly 48% of them appearing once. The specimen sequenced was peripheral blood mononuclear cells (PBMCs). Receptors were obtained from a man younger than 35 with type 2 diabetes. Each CDR3 is given with its conserved first and last residue. A D gene is named only where the DNA matches it firmly. Clone size appears in some rows only: once, few, many, or a class for an expanded clone.

>NA|TRBJ1-2|NA|TRBV15
TGTGCCACCAGCAGAGGGCAGGAAGGCTACACCTTC
CATSRGQEGYTF
>TRBD2|TRBJ2-1|NA|TRBV7-2
TGTGCCAGCAGCGTAGGGGCTAGCGGGGGGGTTAATGAGCAGTTCTTC
CASSVGASGGVNEQFF
>NA|TRBJ2-1|few|TRBV2
TGTGCCAGCAAGGAGGGCGCCTCATGGGATGAGCAGTTCTTC
CASKEGASWDEQFF
>NA|TRBJ2-7|NA|TRBV20-1
TGCAGTGCTAGTTCCCCTGCCTACGAGCAGTACTTC
CSASSPAYEQYF
>TRBD2|TRBJ2-2|few|TRBV7-3
TGTGCCAGCAGCCGGGGGGCGAACACCGGGGAGCTGTTTTTT
CASSRGANTGELFF
>NA|TRBJ2-6|NA|TRBV19
TGTGCCAGTAGCTTCGAGGGGGCCAACGTCCTGACTTTC
CASSFEGANVLTF
>NA|TRBJ1-1|NA|TRBV4-2
TGTGCCAGCAGCCACCTCAGAGGCACCAACACTGAAGCTTTCTTT
CASSHLRGTNTEAFF
>NA|TRBJ2-3|once|TRBV9
TGTGCCAGCAGCGAAGGGCCCGTGGGCGGGGAGGGCACAGATACGCAGTATTTT
CASSEGPVGGEGTDTQYF
>NA|TRBJ2-6|NA|TRBV28
TGTGCCAGCAGTTTTATCAAGGGAGTAACCTCTGGGGCCAACGTCCTGACTTTC
CASSFIKGVTSGANVLTF
>NA|TRBJ2-7|NA|TRBV7-3
TGTGCCAGCAGCTTAACAGATAGGTCTAGCCCCCTTCGGAACTACGAGCAGTACTTC
CASSLTDRSSPLRNYEQYF
>NA|TRBJ2-1|NA|TRBV2
TGTGCCAGCAGTGTAGGACGGGTTGGATCCTACAATGAGCAGTTCTTC
CASSVGRVGSYNEQFF
>TRBD1|TRBJ2-7|NA|TRBV5-1
TGCGCCAGTACATTTTTCTTTGGGACAGGGGTCTACGAGCAGTACTTC
CASTFFFGTGVYEQYF
>TRBD2|TRBJ2-1|NA|TRBV9
TGTGCCAGCAGCGTATCGGGGGGTAATGGCAATGAGCAGTTCTTC
CASSVSGGNGNEQFF
>NA|TRBJ2-2|NA|TRBV24-1
TGTGCCACCAGTGATTCACGCACCCCAGCGAACACCGGGGAGCTGTTTTTT
CATSDSRTPANTGELFF
>TRBD1|TRBJ1-1|NA|TRBV19
TGTGCCAGTAGGCAGGGGGTAGGTTTCACTGAAGCTTTCTTT
CASRQGVGFTEAFF
>TRBD1|TRBJ1-5|NA|TRBV6-2/TRBV6-3
TGTGCCAGCAGTCCGACAGGGACGCGCCGGCCCCAGCATTTT
CASSPTGTRRPQHF
>NA|TRBJ2-6|NA|TRBV6-5
TGTGCCAGCACCCTAGTATGGACTGGGGCCAACGTCCTGACTTTC
CASTLVWTGANVLTF
>NA|TRBJ2-5|NA|TRBV19
TGTGCCAGTAGACCGGGCGGTCCAAGGGAGACCCAGTACTTC
CASRPGGPRETQYF
>NA|TRBJ1-2|few|TRBV10-3
TGTGCCAGTCGACACCGAGCTAACTATGGCTACACCTTC
CASRHRANYGYTF
>TRBD2|TRBJ2-5|many|TRBV5-5
TGTGCCAGCAGGAGCGGGGAAGCCCAGTACTTC
CASRSGEAQYF
>NA|TRBJ2-7|NA|TRBV6-1
TGTGCCAGCACCACCCCTCAGGGATTCACCTACGAGCAGTACTTC
CASTTPQGFTYEQYF
>NA|TRBJ1-1|NA|TRBV29-1
TGCAGCGTAGGGCAGCGAGGGACTGAAGCTTTCTTT
CSVGQRGTEAFF
>NA|TRBJ1-3|NA|TRBV25-1
TGTGCCAGCAGTGAACAGGGTACGAACACCATATATTTT
CASSEQGTNTIYF
>NA|TRBJ1-6|NA|TRBV12-3/TRBV12-4
TGTGCCAGCAGTTTCTTGAATTCACCCCTCCACTTT
CASSFLNSPLHF
>NA|TRBJ1-1|NA|TRBV20-1
TGCAGTGCACCTCGACAGCCTGCCGCGAACACTGAAGCTTTCTTT
CSAPRQPAANTEAFF
>TRBD2|TRBJ2-7|NA|TRBV10-1
TGCGCCAGCAGGCCCGGGACTAGCGGGAGTACACAATACGAGCAGTACTTC
CASRPGTSGSTQYEQYF
>NA|TRBJ2-3|NA|TRBV4-3
TGCGCCAGCAGCCAAGTACAGAGCACAGATACGCAGTATTTT
CASSQVQSTDTQYF
>NA|TRBJ2-3|NA|TRBV20-1
TGCAGTGCTACACTAGACCCTAGCACAGATACGCAGTATTTT
CSATLDPSTDTQYF
>NA|TRBJ2-5|once|TRBV7-8
TGTGCCAGCAGCTCCCAGACCCAGGCAGGGCAGACCCAGTACTTC
CASSSQTQAGQTQYF
>TRBD1|TRBJ2-5|few|TRBV10-2
TGCGCCAGCAGTGAGGCTGCAGGGGGTTCAGAGACCCAGTACTTC
CASSEAAGGSETQYF
>TRBD1|TRBJ2-7|NA|TRBV28
TGTGCCAGCAGTTTATTTATCGGGACAGGGACCTACGAGCAGTACTTC
CASSLFIGTGTYEQYF
>NA|TRBJ2-1|NA|TRBV10-3
TGTGCCATCAGCTTTGGGGCGGCCAGCTCCTACAATGAGCAGTTCTTC
CAISFGAASSYNEQFF
>TRBD1|TRBJ1-5|once|TRBV5-8
TGTGCCAGCGGCTTGGGGACAGGGGGGAATCAGCCCCAGCATTTT
CASGLGTGGNQPQHF
>NA|TRBJ1-1|few|TRBV19
TGTGCCAGTAGTACGGGACCGGGGTGGACTGAAGCTTTCTTT
CASSTGPGWTEAFF
>NA|TRBJ2-7|NA|TRBV7-8
TGTGCCAGCAGTGACCGTTCGCGGGTTCAAGGAAAGCAGTACTTC
CASSDRSRVQGKQYF
>TRBD1|TRBJ2-1|NA|TRBV5-6
TGTGCCAGCAGTCCCGCAGGGGGCGCCTACAATGAGCAGTTCTTC
CASSPAGGAYNEQFF
>NA|TRBJ1-2|NA|TRBV15
TGTGCCACCAGCAGAATCAAGGGGCAGGGCTACACCTTC
CATSRIKGQGYTF
>NA|TRBJ1-6|few|TRBV19
TGTGCCAGTAGTACGGCGGGACCCAATAATTCACCCCTCCACTTT
CASSTAGPNNSPLHF
>NA|TRBJ2-7|NA|TRBV19
TGTGCCAGTAGTATAGGGACGGGAACCGAGCAGTACTTC
CASSIGTGTEQYF
>NA|TRBJ2-1|NA|TRBV19
TGTGCCAGTAGTATAGGGGACTCCGGGCGGAATGAGCAGTTCTTC
CASSIGDSGRNEQFF
>NA|TRBJ2-1|NA|TRBV20-1
TGCAGTGCTAGAGATCGACGAGCGGAGCCCTACAATGAGCAGTTCTTC
CSARDRRAEPYNEQFF
>NA|TRBJ1-2|NA|TRBV19
TGTGCCAGTAGTATCGCACTCCTAATAGGGGACGGCTACACCTTC
CASSIALLIGDGYTF
>NA|TRBJ2-4|NA|TRBV15
TGTGCCACCAGCAGAGATCCTCATATCCAGGCTAGCGAGTACTTC
CATSRDPHIQASEYF
>NA|TRBJ2-3|NA|TRBV5-1
TGCGCCAGCGGGTCGGGCAGTAGCACAGATACGCAGTATTTT
CASGSGSSTDTQYF
>TRBD1|TRBJ1-2|few|TRBV25-1
TGTGCCAGCAGTGCCGGACAGGGGCTTTCGAATGGCTACACCTTC
CASSAGQGLSNGYTF
>TRBD1|TRBJ1-2|few|TRBV30
TGTGCCTGGAGTCATCCGGACAGGGAGACCTATGGCTACACCTTC
CAWSHPDRETYGYTF
>NA|TRBJ1-2|few|TRBV6-1
TGTGCCAGCACCCTACTCGGGGATGGCGATGGCTACACCTTC
CASTLLGDGDGYTF
>TRBD1|TRBJ2-7|few|TRBV6-6
TGTGCCAGCACTCAAGGACAGGGGGCTTACGAGCAGTACTTC
CASTQGQGAYEQYF
>NA|TRBJ1-1|few|TRBV19
TGTGCCAGTAGTACCTCCGGGACACTCACTGAAGCTTTCTTT
CASSTSGTLTEAFF
>NA|TRBJ1-2|NA|TRBV10-1
TGCGCCAGCAGTGACTCGGGACGGACAACTAACTATGGCTACACCTTC
CASSDSGRTTNYGYTF
>NA|TRBJ2-5|NA|TRBV19
TGTGCCGGTAGTGTGGGACCGAAGGAAGAGACCCAGTACTTC
CAGSVGPKEETQYF
>NA|TRBJ1-1|few|TRBV4-2
TGTGCCAGTAGTGCGGGGATGAACACTGAAGCTTTCTTT
CASSAGMNTEAFF
>TRBD1|TRBJ1-2|few|TRBV7-8
TGTGCCAGCGGACAGGGCTCAGGCTACACCTTC
CASGQGSGYTF
>TRBD2|TRBJ2-3|NA|TRBV19
TGTGCCAGTAGTCCTTCCGGGACTAGCGGGAGGAAAGGTCGCACAGATACGCAGTATTTT
CASSPSGTSGRKGRTDTQYF
>NA|TRBJ2-7|NA|TRBV2
TGTGCCAGCAGCTCCACCTTCTCCTACGAGCAGTACTTC
CASSSTFSYEQYF
>TRBD2|TRBJ2-3|NA|TRBV7-2
TGTGCCAGCAGCTTAGCGCTTGTCGGACTAGCGCTCGATACGCAGTATTTT
CASSLALVGLALDTQYF
>TRBD1|TRBJ2-3|NA|TRBV7-2
TGTGCCAGCAGCTCACCGGGACAGGACACAGATACGCAGTATTTT
CASSSPGQDTDTQYF
>TRBD1|TRBJ1-5|few|TRBV4-1
TGCGCCAGCAGCCAAGACGGACAGGGACCGGTCGGTCAGCCCCAGCATTTT
CASSQDGQGPVGQPQHF
>NA|TRBJ2-1|few|TRBV7-3
TGTGCCAGCAGTTCAGGGGTGCACAATGAGCAGTTCTTC
CASSSGVHNEQFF
>NA|TRBJ2-2|few|TRBV6-1
TGTGCCAGCGGACCGTTAACAGTAGGCACCGGGGAGCTGTTTTTT
CASGPLTVGTGELFF